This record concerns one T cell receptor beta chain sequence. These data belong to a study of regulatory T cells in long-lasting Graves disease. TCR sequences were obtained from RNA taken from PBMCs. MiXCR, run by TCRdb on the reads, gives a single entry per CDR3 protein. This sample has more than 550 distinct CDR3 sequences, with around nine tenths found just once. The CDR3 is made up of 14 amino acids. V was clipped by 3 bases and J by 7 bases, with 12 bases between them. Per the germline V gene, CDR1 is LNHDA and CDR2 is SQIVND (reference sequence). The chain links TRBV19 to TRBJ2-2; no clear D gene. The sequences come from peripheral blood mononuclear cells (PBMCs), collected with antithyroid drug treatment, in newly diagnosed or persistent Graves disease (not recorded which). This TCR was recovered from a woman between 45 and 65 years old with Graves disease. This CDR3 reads CASSIGEADGELFF. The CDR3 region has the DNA TGTGCCAGTAGTATCGGAGAGGCGGACGGGGAGCTGTTTTTT.